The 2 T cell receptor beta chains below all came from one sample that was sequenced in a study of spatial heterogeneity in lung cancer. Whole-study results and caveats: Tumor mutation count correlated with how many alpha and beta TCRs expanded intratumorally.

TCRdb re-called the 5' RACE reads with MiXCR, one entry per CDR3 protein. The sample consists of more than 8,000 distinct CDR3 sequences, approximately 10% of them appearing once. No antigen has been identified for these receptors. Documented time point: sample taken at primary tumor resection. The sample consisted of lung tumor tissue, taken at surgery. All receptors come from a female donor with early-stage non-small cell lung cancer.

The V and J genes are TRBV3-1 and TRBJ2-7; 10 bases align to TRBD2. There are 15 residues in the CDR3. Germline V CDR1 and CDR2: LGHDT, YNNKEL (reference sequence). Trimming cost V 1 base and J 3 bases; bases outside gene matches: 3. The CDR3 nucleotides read TGTGCCAGCAGCCAAGCCGGGACTAGCGACTACGAGCAGTACTTC. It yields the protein CASSQAGTSDYEQYF.

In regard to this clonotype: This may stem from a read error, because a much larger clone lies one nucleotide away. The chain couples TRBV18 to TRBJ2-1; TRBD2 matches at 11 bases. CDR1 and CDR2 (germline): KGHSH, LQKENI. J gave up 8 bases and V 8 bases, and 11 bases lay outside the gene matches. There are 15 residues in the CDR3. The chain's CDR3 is CASPLLAGAMYEQFF. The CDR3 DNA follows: TGTGCCAGCCCATTACTAGCGGGAGCTATGTATGAGCAGTTCTTC.